These 16 T cell receptor beta chains came from one sample sequenced in a study of blood T cell repertoires in COVID-19. Only in-frame clones appear in the TCRdb table, and some are missing; sequencing was by immunoSEQ multiplex PCR. The sample carries 280,000 or so clones, 70% to 90% recorded once. The specimen was PBMCs or T cells enriched from blood (not recorded which). Receptors were obtained from a man in his thirties or forties who had recovered from COVID-19.

This clone was seen more than once but under ten times. The V gene is TRBV15, the J gene TRBJ2-7; 8 bases map to TRBD1. The germline V gene encodes CDR1 LNHNV and CDR2 YYDKDF (reference sequence). The CDR3 covers 16 residues. The V segment lost 3 bases and the J segment 2 bases; nucleotides outside the gene matches: 9. The CDR3 reads CATSSLRGLRAYEQYF. The CDR3 DNA sequence: TGTGCCACCAGCAGCCTCAGGGGGCTAAGGGCCTACGAGCAGTACTTC.

The chain is built from TRBV6-4 and TRBJ2-2; a weak D match, TRBD1 (6 bases). The V and J ends lost 4 bases and 0 bases respectively, with 12 bases between them. CDR1 is MRHNA, CDR2 SNTAGT, per germline. The CDR3 consists of 16 residues. The CDR3 coding sequence is TGTGCCAGCAGTGCCAGACAGGTTTCGAACACCGGGGAGCTGTTTTTT. It yields the protein CASSARQVSNTGELFF.

The chain uses TRBV4-2 and TRBJ1-2; 10 bases are a match to TRBD1. This CDR3 is built from 15 residues. J gave up 6 bases and V 1 base, and 5 bases lay outside the gene matches. Per the germline V gene, CDR1 is LGHNA and CDR2 is YNFKEQ. CDR3 sequence (DNA): TGTGCCAGCAGCCAAGGCTCGGGACAGGGGAATGGCTACACCTTC. Its protein product is CASSQGSGQGNGYTF.

V and J are TRBV28 and TRBJ1-1, with a tentative D call TRBD1 (6 bases). The CDR3 has 15 residues. Germline V gene data show CDR1 as MDHEN and CDR2 as SYDVKM. Trimming shortened V by 5 bases and J by 2 bases, and 15 bases separated the two germline ends. The CDR3 region is CASSPILRGNTEAFF. The DNA of the CDR3 is TGTGCCAGCAGTCCGATTCTCAGGGGAAACACTGAAGCTTTCTTT. Full variable domain (missing parts from reference TRBV28 and TRBJ1-1): DVKVTQSSRYLVKRTGEKVFLECVQDMDHENMFWYRQDPGLGLRLIYFSYDVKMKEKGDIPEGYSVSREKKERFSLILESASTNQTSMYLCASSPILRGNTEAFFGQGTRLTVV.

The chain joins TRBV7-2 to TRBJ1-1; D is unclear. The CDR3 contains 15 residues. V lost 5 bases and J 1 base, leaving 14 bases between the germline ends. Germline V gene lookup returns CDR1 SGHTA and CDR2 FQGNSA. The CDR3 DNA follows: TGTGCCAGCAGCCGCAGATCCGGGAAGAACACTGAAGCTTTCTTT. Translated: CASSRRSGKNTEAFF.

This clone appeared a single time. The chain employs TRBV11-2 and TRBJ2-7, with 7 bases matching TRBD2. The V gene end was trimmed by 6 bases and the J gene end by 3 bases; junction bases not matched to a gene: 11. CDR1 and CDR2 from the germline V gene are SGHAT and FQNNGV. The CDR3 consists of 15 residues. CDR3 in amino acids: CASRVQAGGIYEQYF. The CDR3 coding sequence is TGTGCCAGCAGAGTCCAGGCCGGGGGGATCTACGAGCAGTACTTC.

This chain uses TRBV5-1 with TRBJ2-3, with 7 bases identical to TRBD2. Trimming removed 0 bases from V and 4 bases from J; junction bases left unmatched: 5. The germline gives CDR1 SGHRS, CDR2 YFSETQ. This CDR3 is built from 15 residues. The CDR3 DNA sequence: TGCGCCAGCAGCTTGGCAGCGGGGCGCGCAGATACGCAGTATTTT. Amino acids: CASSLAAGRADTQYF. The full variable domain, its missing parts supplied by reference TRBV5-1 and TRBJ2-3, is KAGVTQTPRYLIKTRGQQVTLSCSPISGHRSVSWYQQTPGQGLQFLFEYFSETQRNKGNFPGRFSGRQFSNSRSEMNVSTLELGDSALYLCASSLAAGRADTQYFGPGTRLTVL.

The chain employs TRBV11-2 and TRBJ2-2; tentative D call: TRBD2 (6 bases). V was clipped by 5 bases and J by 4 bases, with 17 bases between them. There are 16 residues in the CDR3. Looked up from germline, CDR1 is SGHAT and CDR2 is FQNNGV. The CDR3 here is CASSLSLARSTGELFF. The CDR3 bases are TGTGCCAGCAGCCTTTCACTAGCCCGGAGCACCGGGGAGCTGTTTTTT.

The chain links TRBV11-2 to TRBJ2-1; TRBD2 agrees at 7 bases. Trimming removed 6 bases from V and 1 base from J; junction bases left unmatched: 3. Germline lookup yields CDR1 SGHAT and CDR2 FQNNGV. CDR3 length equals 14 residues. The CDR3 loop is CASRGGGSYNEQFF. CDR3 DNA: TGTGCCAGCAGGGGCGGGGGTTCCTACAATGAGCAGTTCTTC.

V gene TRBV13 combines with J gene TRBJ2-5; 13 bases agree with TRBD2. CDR3 length equals 17 residues. V lost 6 bases, J lost 7 bases, and 14 bases stayed unmatched. Germline V gene data show CDR1 as PRHDT and CDR2 as FYEKMQ (reference sequence). CDR3 loop: CASSSGLAGALAGTQYF. In nucleotides, the CDR3 is TGTGCCAGCAGTTCCGGACTAGCGGGGGCCCTTGCGGGGACCCAGTACTTC.

The rearrangement uses TRBV3-1 (or the pseudogene TRBV3-2) and TRBJ1-2, with 9 nucleotides matching TRBD1. V trimming: 4 bases; J trimming: 6 bases; junction bases outside the gene matches: 6. The CDR3 contains 14 residues. Germline V lookup: CDR1 LGHDT, CDR2 YNNKEL (reference sequence). The CDR3 DNA reads TGTGCCAGCAGCCGTCAGGGACAGGGTCATGGCTACACCTTC. Protein product: CASSRQGQGHGYTF.

The chain recombines TRBV3-1 (or the pseudogene TRBV3-2) with TRBJ1-3; D ambiguous. V lost 0 bases, J lost 2 bases, and 8 bases lay in between. The CDR3 has 15 amino acids. Germline V gene lookup returns CDR1 LGHDT and CDR2 YNNKEL (reference sequence). The CDR3 region is CASSQDTLPGNTIYF. The DNA of the CDR3 is TGTGCCAGCAGCCAAGATACACTACCTGGAAACACCATATATTTT.

This clone appeared a single time. The rearrangement joins TRBV5-1 to TRBJ2-1; D is undetermined. The CDR3 runs to 18 residues. V gave up 0 bases and J gave up 0 bases, with 16 bases separating them. CDR1 and CDR2 from the germline V gene are SGHRS and YFSETQ. As DNA, the CDR3 is TGCGCCAGCAGCTTGGCCTCCTCCGCGATAAGCTCCTACAATGAGCAGTTCTTC. Translating it yields CASSLASSAISSYNEQFF.

The chain carries TRBV7-2 and TRBJ1-5; weak D call: TRBD1 (5 bases). CDR1 is SGHTA and CDR2 is FQGNSA in the germline V gene. Trimming removed 3 bases from V and 0 bases from J, with 9 bases in between. The CDR3 has 15 residues. The CDR3 nucleotides read TGTGCCAGCAGCTTGGACAACAATAGCAATCAGCCCCAGCATTTT. Translated: CASSLDNNSNQPQHF.

This rearrangement joins TRBV5-6 to TRBJ1-2, with TRBD1 as a possible D gene (6 bases). V dropped 4 bases and J dropped 4 bases, with 17 bases sitting between them. The CDR3 length is 15 residues. Per germline, CDR1 SGHDT and CDR2 YYEEEE. The CDR3 sequence: CASSPENRVTYGYTF. DNA for the CDR3: TGTGCCAGCAGCCCGGAAAACAGGGTAACCTATGGCTACACCTTC.

CDR3 amino acids: CASSLAHWGGYTF. For the CDR3, the DNA is TGTGCCAGCAGCTTAGCGCATTGGGGCGGCTACACCTTC. The chain employs TRBV7-2 and TRBJ1-2, with D possibly being TRBD1 (5 bases). Germline loops: CDR1 SGHTA, CDR2 FQGNSA. The V and J ends lost 0 bases and 8 bases respectively, with 10 bases between them. The CDR3 spans 13 residues.